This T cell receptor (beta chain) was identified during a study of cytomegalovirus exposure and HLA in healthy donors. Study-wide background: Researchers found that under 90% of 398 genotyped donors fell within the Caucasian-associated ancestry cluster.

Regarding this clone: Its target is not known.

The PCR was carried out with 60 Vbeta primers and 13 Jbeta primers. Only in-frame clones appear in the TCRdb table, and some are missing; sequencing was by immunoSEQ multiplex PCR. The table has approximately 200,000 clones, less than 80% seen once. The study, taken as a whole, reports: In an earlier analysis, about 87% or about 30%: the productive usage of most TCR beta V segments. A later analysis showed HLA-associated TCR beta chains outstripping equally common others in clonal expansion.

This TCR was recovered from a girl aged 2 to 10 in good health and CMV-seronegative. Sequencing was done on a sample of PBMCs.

The CDR3 nucleotides read TGTGCCAGCACCAACGGGGGGACTAATGAAAAACTGTTTTTT. It specifies CASTNGGTNEKLFF. The V call is TRBV11-2, the J call TRBJ1-4, with D maybe TRBD1 (5 bases). The germline V and J ends were trimmed by 7 bases and 2 bases, with 11 bases remaining between them. There are 14 residues in the CDR3. Germline lookup yields CDR1 SGHAT and CDR2 FQNNGV.